This TCR beta chain was sequenced during a study of T cell responses to AZD1222 COVID-19 vaccine. It was second doses at about 4 or about 12 weeks that were pooled. Study-level findings and limits: The study found vaccine-associated CD4 TCRs spanning spike, dominant at 160-218 and 743-854.

For this clone: What it recognizes is unknown.

Sequenced by immunoSEQ multiplex PCR; TCRdb stores in-frame clones only, minus some. Of around 84,000 clones in the sample, 70% to 90% were seen once. CDR1 and CDR2 from the germline V gene are MNHEY and SMNVEV (reference sequence). With 5 bases clipped from V and 5 bases from J, the junction kept 7 bases outside the gene matches. There are 14 residues in the CDR3. The source was peripheral blood, collected 28 days after the second AZD1222 dose. The source is an adult who received the AZD1222 COVID-19 vaccine. The gene calls are TRBV27 and TRBJ2-3; 7 positions agree with TRBD2. CDR3 in DNA: TGTGCCAGCAGTCCCAGCGGGGTCGGAGATACGCAGTATTTT. It encodes CASSPSGVGDTQYF.